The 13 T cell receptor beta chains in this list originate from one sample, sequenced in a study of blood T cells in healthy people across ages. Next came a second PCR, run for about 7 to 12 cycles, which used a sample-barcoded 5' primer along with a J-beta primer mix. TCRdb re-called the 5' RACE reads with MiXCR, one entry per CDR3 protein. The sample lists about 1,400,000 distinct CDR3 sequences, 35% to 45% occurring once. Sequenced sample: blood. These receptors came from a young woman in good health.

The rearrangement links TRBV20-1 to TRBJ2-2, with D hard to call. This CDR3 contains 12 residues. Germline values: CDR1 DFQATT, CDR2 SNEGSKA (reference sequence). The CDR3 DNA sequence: TGCAGCGTGACGGGGAACACCGGGGAGCTGTTTTTT. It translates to CSVTGNTGELFF.

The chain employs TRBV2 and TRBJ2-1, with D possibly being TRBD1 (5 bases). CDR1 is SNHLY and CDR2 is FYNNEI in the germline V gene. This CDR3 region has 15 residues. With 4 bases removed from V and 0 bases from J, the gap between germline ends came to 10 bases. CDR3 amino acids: CASSVEQVSYNEQFF. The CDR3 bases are TGTGCCAGCAGTGTCGAACAGGTCTCCTACAATGAGCAGTTCTTC.

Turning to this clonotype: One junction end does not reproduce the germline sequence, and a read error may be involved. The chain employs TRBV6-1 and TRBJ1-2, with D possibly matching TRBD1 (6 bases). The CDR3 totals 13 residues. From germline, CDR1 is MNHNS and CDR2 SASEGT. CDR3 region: CASSEGQLNGYTF. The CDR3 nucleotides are TGTGCCAGCAGCGAAGGACAGCTAAATGGCTACACCTTC.

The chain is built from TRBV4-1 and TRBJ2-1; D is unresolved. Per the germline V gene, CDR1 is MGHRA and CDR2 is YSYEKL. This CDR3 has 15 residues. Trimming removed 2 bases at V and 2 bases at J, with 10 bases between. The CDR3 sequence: CASSQSDGPYNEQFF. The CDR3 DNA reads TGCGCCAGCAGCCAATCGGACGGTCCCTACAATGAGCAGTTCTTC.

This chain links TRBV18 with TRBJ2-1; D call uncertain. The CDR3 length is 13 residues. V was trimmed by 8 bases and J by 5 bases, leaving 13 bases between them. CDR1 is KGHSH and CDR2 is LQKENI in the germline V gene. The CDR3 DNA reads TGTGCCAGCGCCCTCCCGTGGAACAATGAGCAGTTCTTC. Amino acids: CASALPWNNEQFF.

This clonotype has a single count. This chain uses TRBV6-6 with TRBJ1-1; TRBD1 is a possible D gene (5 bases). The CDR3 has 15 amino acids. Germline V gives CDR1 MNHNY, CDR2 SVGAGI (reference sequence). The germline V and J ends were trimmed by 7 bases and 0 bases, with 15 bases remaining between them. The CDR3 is CASINLRGLNTEAFF. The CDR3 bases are TGTGCCAGCATTAATCTAAGGGGACTGAACACTGAAGCTTTCTTT.

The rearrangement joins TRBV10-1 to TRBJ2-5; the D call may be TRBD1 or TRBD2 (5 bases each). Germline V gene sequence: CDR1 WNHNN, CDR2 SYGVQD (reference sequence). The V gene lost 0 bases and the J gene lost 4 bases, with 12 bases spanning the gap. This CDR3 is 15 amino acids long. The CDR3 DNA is TGCGCCAGCAGTGAGTCTGGGGGTGGTGGAGAGACCCAGTACTTC. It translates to CASSESGGGGETQYF.

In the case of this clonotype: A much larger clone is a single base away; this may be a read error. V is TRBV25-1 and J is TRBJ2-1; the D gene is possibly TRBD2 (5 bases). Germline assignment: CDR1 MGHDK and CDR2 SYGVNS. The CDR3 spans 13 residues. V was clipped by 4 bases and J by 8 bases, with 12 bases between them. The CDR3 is CASSVTSGDEQFF. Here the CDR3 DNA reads TGTGCCAGCAGTGTCACCAGCGGCGATGAGCAGTTCTTC.

CDR3 sequence (DNA): TGTGCCAGCAGCGACGTCGGGAATGAGCAGTTCTTC. It is translated as CASSDVGNEQFF. The chain recombines TRBV2 with TRBJ2-1; unclear D gene. V lost 6 bases, J lost 7 bases, and 10 bases lay in between. This CDR3 is built from 12 residues. Per germline, CDR1 SNHLY and CDR2 FYNNEI.

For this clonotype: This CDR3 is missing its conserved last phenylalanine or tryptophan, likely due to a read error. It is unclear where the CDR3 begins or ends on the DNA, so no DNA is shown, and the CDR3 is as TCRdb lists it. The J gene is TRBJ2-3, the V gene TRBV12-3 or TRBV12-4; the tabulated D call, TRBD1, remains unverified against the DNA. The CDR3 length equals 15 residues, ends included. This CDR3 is CASSFGTVGTDMEYS.

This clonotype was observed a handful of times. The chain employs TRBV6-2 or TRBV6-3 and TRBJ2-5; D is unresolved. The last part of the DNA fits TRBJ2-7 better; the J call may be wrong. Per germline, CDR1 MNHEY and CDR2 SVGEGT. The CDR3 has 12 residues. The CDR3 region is CASRESLREQYF. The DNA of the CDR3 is TGTGCCAGCCGAGAGTCGCTACGCGAGCAGTACTTC.

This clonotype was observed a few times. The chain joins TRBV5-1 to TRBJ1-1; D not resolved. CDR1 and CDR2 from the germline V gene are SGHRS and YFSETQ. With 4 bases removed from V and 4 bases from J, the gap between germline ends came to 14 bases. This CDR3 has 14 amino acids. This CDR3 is CASSLASLGTEAFF. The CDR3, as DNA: TGCGCCAGCAGCCTGGCCTCTCTGGGCACTGAAGCTTTCTTT.

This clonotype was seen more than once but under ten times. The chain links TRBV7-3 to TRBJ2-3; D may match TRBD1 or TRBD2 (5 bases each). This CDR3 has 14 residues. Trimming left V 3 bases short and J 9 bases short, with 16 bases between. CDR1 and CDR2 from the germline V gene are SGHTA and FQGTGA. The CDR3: CASSFNGDPGTQYF. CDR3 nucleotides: TGTGCCAGCAGCTTCAACGGGGACCCAGGGACGCAGTATTTT. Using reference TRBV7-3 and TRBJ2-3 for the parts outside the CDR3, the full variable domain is GAGVSQTPSNKVTEKGKYVELRCDPISGHTALYWYRQSLGQGPEFLIYFQGTGAADDSGLPNDRFFAVRPEGSVSTLKIQRTERGDSAVYLCASSFNGDPGTQYFGPGTRLTVL.